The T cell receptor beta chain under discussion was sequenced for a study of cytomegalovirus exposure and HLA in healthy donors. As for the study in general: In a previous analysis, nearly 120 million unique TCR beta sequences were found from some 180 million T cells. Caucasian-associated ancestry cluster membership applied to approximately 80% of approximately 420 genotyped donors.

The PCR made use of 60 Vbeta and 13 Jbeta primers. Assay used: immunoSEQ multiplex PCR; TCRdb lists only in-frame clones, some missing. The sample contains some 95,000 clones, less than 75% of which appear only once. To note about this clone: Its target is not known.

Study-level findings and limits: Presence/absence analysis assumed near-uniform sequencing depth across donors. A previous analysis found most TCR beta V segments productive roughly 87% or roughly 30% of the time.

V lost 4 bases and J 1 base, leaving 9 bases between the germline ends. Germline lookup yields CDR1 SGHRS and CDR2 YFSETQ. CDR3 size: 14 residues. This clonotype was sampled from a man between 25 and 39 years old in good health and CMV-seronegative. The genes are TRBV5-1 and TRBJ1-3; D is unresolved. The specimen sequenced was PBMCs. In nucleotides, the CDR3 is TGCGCCAGCAGCACGACTGATTCTGGAAACACCATATATTTT. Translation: CASSTTDSGNTIYF.